The next 14 T cell receptor beta chains were all read from a single sample in a study of blood T cell repertoires in COVID-19. Libraries were prepared by immunoSEQ multiplex PCR; TCRdb keeps only in-frame clonotypes and omits some of them. The table includes 250,000 or so clones, roughly 84% detected once. Sequenced sample: peripheral blood. These receptors all stem from a woman aged 40 to 50 who had recovered from COVID-19.

This clone was counted a single time. V gene TRBV6-5 combines with J gene TRBJ2-3; 8 bases align to TRBD2. The V gene end was trimmed by 0 bases and the J gene end by 6 bases; junction bases not matched to a gene: 8. Germline CDR1 MNHEY, CDR2 SVGAGI. The CDR3 runs 16 residues. CDR3 sequence (DNA): TGTGCCAGCAGTTACTCGATGCCGGGGGGGGGCGATACGCAGTATTTT. This encodes CASSYSMPGGGDTQYF.

The rearrangement joins TRBV2 to TRBJ1-1; 7 bases align to TRBD1. The CDR3 has 14 amino acids. With 6 bases clipped from V and 0 bases from J, the junction kept 4 bases outside the gene matches. From germline, CDR1 is SNHLY and CDR2 FYNNEI. The CDR3 nucleotides read TGTGCCAGCAGGGGACAGCTCATGAACACTGAAGCTTTCTTT. Its translation: CASRGQLMNTEAFF.

The V and J genes are TRBV7-9 and TRBJ2-7; no clear D. CDR1 is SEHNR and CDR2 is FQNEAQ in the germline V gene (reference sequence). V gave up 2 bases and J gave up 3 bases, with 2 bases separating them. CDR3 length: 11 amino acids. The CDR3 region is CASSLYYEQYF. CDR3 DNA: TGTGCCAGCAGCTTATACTACGAGCAGTACTTC.

CDR3 sequence: CASSFDPGVENIQYF. CDR3 bases: TGCGCCAGCAGCTTCGATCCGGGTGTAGAAAACATTCAGTACTTC. This rearrangement joins TRBV5-1 to TRBJ2-4, with D unresolved. The V end lost 2 bases, the J end lost 5 bases, and 14 bases lay between the germline ends. Germline V gene lookup returns CDR1 SGHRS and CDR2 YFSETQ. This CDR3 has 15 residues. The whole variable domain, remainder taken from reference TRBV5-1 and TRBJ2-4, is KAGVTQTPRYLIKTRGQQVTLSCSPISGHRSVSWYQQTPGQGLQFLFEYFSETQRNKGNFPGRFSGRQFSNSRSEMNVSTLELGDSALYLCASSFDPGVENIQYFGAGTRLSVL.

V gene TRBV25-1 combines with J gene TRBJ1-6; D not certain. V was pared by 2 bases and J by 10 bases, with 12 bases between. The CDR3 is 14 residues long. The germline gives CDR1 MGHDK, CDR2 SYGVNS. DNA of the CDR3: TGTGCCAGCAGTGAACCCGATGAGGAGTCACCCCTCCACTTT. Its protein is CASSEPDEESPLHF.

About this clone: The sample has other DNA sequences that encode this CDR3 too. This chain uses TRBV18 with TRBJ1-4, with TRBD1 identical over 7 bases. This CDR3 is built from 15 residues. CDR1 is KGHSH and CDR2 is LQKENI in the germline V gene. V lost 4 bases and J lost 3; bases outside the gene matches: 5. The CDR3 coding sequence is TGTGCCAGCTCACTTATACAGGGGCCTAATGAAAAACTGTTTTTT. This gives the protein CASSLIQGPNEKLFF.

The chain has TRBV29-1 and TRBJ2-1; 7 bases are a match to TRBD1. Germline V CDR1 and CDR2: SQVTM, ANQGSEA. Trimming removed 4 bases from V and 6 bases from J; junction bases left unmatched: 6. The CDR3 extends over 13 amino acids. The CDR3, as DNA: TGCAGCGTTGCCCGGACAGGAACCAATGAGCAGTTCTTC. Protein sequence: CSVARTGTNEQFF.

The genes are TRBV28 and TRBJ1-6, with TRBD1 as a possible D gene (5 bases). Trimming removed 3 bases from V and 13 bases from J, with 25 bases in between. Germline V gene lookup returns CDR1 MDHEN and CDR2 SYDVKM. CDR3 length: 17 residues. The CDR3 nucleotides read TGTGCCAGCAGTTTTCCTTGGGCGGACGAGCTGGGGCGGCCCCTCCACTTT. Translation: CASSFPWADELGRPLHF.

J is TRBJ1-4 and V is TRBV3-1 (or the pseudogene TRBV3-2); D possibly corresponds to TRBD1 (5 bases). Germline V gene lookup returns CDR1 LGHDT and CDR2 YNNKEL (reference sequence). Trimming took off 0 bases at V and 0 bases at J, with 17 bases between the two ends. This CDR3 has 19 amino acids. Written as DNA, the CDR3 is TGTGCCAGCAGCCAAGATTACAGGTTTGGACGAGCAACTAATGAAAAACTGTTTTTT. Its translation: CASSQDYRFGRATNEKLFF.

The chain recombines TRBV28 with TRBJ1-2; a possible D gene is TRBD1 (6 bases). V lost 3 bases to trimming and J lost 3 bases, with 11 bases between them. Germline loops: CDR1 MDHEN, CDR2 SYDVKM. This CDR3 has 14 amino acids. Here the CDR3 reads CASSFATGYYGYTF. The CDR3 DNA follows: TGTGCCAGCAGTTTTGCCACAGGGTACTATGGCTACACCTTC.

The chain couples TRBV7-3 to TRBJ2-1, with 7 bases aligning to TRBD2. The germline V gene has CDR1 SGHTA and CDR2 FQGTGA. CDR3 length: 16 residues. After removal of 4 bases from V and 0 bases from J, the junction contained 6 bases not matched to a gene. The CDR3 DNA is TGTGCCAGCAGCTCGGGGGGAAGGAGCTCCTACAATGAGCAGTTCTTC. Encoded protein: CASSSGGRSSYNEQFF.

The chain combines TRBV7-3 with TRBJ1-1; possible D gene TRBD1, 6 bases. The V gene's germline CDR1 is SGHTA and CDR2 FQGTGA. The CDR3 length is 13 residues. Trimming stripped 4 bases from V and 7 bases from J, with 13 bases between. The CDR3 sequence: CASSSTGLNEAFF. CDR3 nucleotides: TGTGCCAGCAGCTCGACAGGCCTTAATGAAGCTTTCTTT.

The genes are TRBV29-1 and TRBJ2-7, with D perhaps matching TRBD1 (5 bases). CDR1 and CDR2 from the germline V gene are SQVTM and ANQGSEA. V lost 3 bases and J 3 bases, leaving 9 bases between the germline ends. The CDR3 loop spans 12 amino acids. DNA for the CDR3: TGCAGCGTTGAGCAGGGCCGCTACGAGCAGTACTTC. Its protein is CSVEQGRYEQYF.

The chain joins TRBV2 to TRBJ1-5; 7 positions match TRBD1. The CDR3 is 13 amino acids. Germline V gene sequence: CDR1 SNHLY, CDR2 FYNNEI. Germline trimming cut 5 bases from V and 4 bases from J; bases unmatched to any gene: 2. CDR3 protein: CASSQQGNQPQHF. The CDR3, as DNA: TGTGCCAGCAGTCAACAGGGGAATCAGCCCCAGCATTTT.